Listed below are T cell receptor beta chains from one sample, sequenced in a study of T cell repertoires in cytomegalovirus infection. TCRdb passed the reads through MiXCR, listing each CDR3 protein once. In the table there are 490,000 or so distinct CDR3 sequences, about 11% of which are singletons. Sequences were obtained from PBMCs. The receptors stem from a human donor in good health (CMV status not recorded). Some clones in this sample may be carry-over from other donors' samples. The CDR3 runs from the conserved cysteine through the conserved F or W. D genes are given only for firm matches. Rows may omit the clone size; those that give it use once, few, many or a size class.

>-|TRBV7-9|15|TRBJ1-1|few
CASSRTRNMNTEAFF
TGTGCCAGCAGCCGGACCAGGAACATGAACACTGAAGCTTTCTTT
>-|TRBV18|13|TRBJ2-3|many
CASSPPNTDTQYF
TGTGCCAGCAGCCCACCGAACACAGATACGCAGTATTTT
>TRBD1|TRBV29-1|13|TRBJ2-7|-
CSGSTGSSYEQYF
TGCAGCGGCTCGACAGGGAGCTCCTACGAGCAGTACTTC
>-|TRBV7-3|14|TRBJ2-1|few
CASSQTGVVGEQFF
TGTGCCAGCAGCCAGACAGGAGTGGTCGGTGAGCAGTTCTTC
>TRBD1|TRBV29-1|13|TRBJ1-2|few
CSVLGQGAYGYTF
TGCAGCGTCCTTGGACAGGGGGCTTATGGCTACACCTTC
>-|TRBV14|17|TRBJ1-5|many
CASSQDTRRDSNQPQHF
TGTGCCAGCAGCCAAGATACCCGACGGGATAGCAATCAGCCCCAGCATTTT
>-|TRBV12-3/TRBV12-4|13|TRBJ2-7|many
CASSPGLPYEQYF
TGTGCCAGCAGTCCGGGACTCCCCTACGAGCAGTACTTC
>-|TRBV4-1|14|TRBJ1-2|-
CASSQGAGLRGYTF
TGCGCCAGCAGCCAAGGGGCAGGGCTGCGTGGCTACACCTTC
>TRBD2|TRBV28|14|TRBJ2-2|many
CASSSSGRTGELFF
TGTGCCAGCAGTTCTAGCGGGAGAACCGGGGAGCTGTTTTTT
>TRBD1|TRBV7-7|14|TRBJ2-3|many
CASSRQGNTDTQYF
TGTGCTAGCAGCCGACAGGGGAACACAGATACGCAGTATTTT
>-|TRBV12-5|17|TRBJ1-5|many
CASGLVVTMDSNQPQHF
TGTGCTAGTGGTTTGGTAGTCACAATGGATAGCAATCAGCCCCAGCATTTT
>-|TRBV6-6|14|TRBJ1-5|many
CASKGRDSNQPQHF
TGTGCCAGCAAAGGACGGGATAGCAATCAGCCCCAGCATTTT
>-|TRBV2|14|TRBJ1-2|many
CASSATGQSYGYTF
TGTGCCAGCAGCGCAACCGGACAGTCCTATGGCTACACCTTC
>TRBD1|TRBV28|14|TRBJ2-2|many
CASRPQGSGGELFF
TGTGCCAGCCGGCCACAGGGGTCGGGCGGGGAGCTGTTTTTT
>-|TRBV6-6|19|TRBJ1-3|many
CASSRETSGPGAVGNTIYF
TGTGCCAGCAGTCGAGAAACATCGGGGCCGGGGGCAGTTGGAAACACCATATATTTT
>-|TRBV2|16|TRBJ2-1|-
CASSGPLMGRPNEQFF
TGTGCCAGCAGTGGTCCCTTGATGGGCAGGCCGAATGAGCAGTTCTTC
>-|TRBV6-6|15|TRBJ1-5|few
CASSELRGANQPQHF
TGTGCCAGCTCCGAACTTCGCGGGGCCAATCAGCCCCAGCATTTT
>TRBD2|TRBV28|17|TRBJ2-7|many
CASREPGLADSSYEQYF
TGTGCCAGCAGGGAACCGGGACTAGCGGATAGCTCCTACGAGCAGTACTTC
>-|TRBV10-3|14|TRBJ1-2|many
CAISVLGQLYGYTF
TGTGCCATCAGTGTCTTAGGACAGCTCTATGGCTACACCTTC
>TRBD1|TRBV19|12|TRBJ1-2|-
CASSWTGAGYTF
TGTGCCAGTAGTTGGACAGGGGCTGGCTACACCTTC
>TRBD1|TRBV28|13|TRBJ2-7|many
CASSLGQLEEQYF
TGTGCCAGCAGTTTGGGACAGCTGGAAGAGCAGTACTTC
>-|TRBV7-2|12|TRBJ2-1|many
CASSLRGFEQFF
TGTGCCAGCAGCTTAAGAGGGTTTGAGCAGTTCTTC
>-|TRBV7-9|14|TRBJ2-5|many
CASSSPQAQGTQYF
TGTGCCAGCAGCTCCCCGCAGGCCCAGGGGACCCAGTACTTC
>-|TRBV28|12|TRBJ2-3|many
CASMGGSDTQYF
TGTGCCAGCATGGGGGGTTCAGATACGCAGTATTTT
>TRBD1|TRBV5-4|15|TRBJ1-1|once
CASSAEPGTGDTAFF
TGTGCCAGCAGCGCGGAACCCGGGACAGGGGATACGGCTTTCTTT
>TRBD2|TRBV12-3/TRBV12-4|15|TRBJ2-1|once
CASSNSGGARGEQFF
TGTGCCAGCAGTAATAGCGGGGGGGCCCGTGGTGAGCAGTTCTTC
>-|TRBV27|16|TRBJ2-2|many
CASRSLGSGDTGELFF
TGTGCCAGCAGAAGTTTAGGTTCAGGGGATACCGGGGAGCTGTTTTTT
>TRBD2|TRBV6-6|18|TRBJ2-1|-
CASSYSGLAGGFSNEQFF
TGTGCCAGCAGTTACTCGGGACTAGCGGGAGGGTTTAGCAATGAGCAGTTCTTC
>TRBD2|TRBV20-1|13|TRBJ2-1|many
CSAPRLAGDEQFF
TGCAGTGCTCCCAGACTAGCGGGTGATGAGCAGTTCTTC
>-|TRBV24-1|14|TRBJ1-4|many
CATSDPGQSEKLFF
TGTGCCACCAGTGACCCCGGCCAATCTGAAAAACTGTTTTTT
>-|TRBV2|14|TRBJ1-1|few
CASSDLEKNTEAFF
TGTGCCAGCAGTGATTTGGAAAAGAACACTGAAGCTTTCTTT
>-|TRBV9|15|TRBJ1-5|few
CASSVGGSINQPQHF
TGTGCCAGCAGCGTTGGGGGAAGCATCAATCAGCCCCAGCATTTT
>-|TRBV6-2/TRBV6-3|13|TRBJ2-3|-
CASTLEGGDTQYF
TGTGCCAGCACTCTCGAGGGCGGCGATACGCAGTATTTT
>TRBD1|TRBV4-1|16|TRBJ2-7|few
CASSQGGQGVSYEQYF
TGCGCCAGCAGCCAAGGCGGACAGGGGGTATCCTACGAGCAGTACTTC
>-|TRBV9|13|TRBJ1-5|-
CASSALQNQPQHF
TGTGCCAGCAGCGCCCTACAGAATCAGCCCCAGCATTTT
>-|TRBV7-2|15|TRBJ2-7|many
CASSFGTSSSYEQYF
TGTGCCAGCAGCTTTGGGACTTCAAGCTCCTACGAGCAGTACTTC
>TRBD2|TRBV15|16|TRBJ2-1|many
CATSKWPSGLYNEQFF
TGTGCCACCAGCAAATGGCCTAGCGGCCTGTACAATGAGCAGTTCTTC
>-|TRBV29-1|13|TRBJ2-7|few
CSVEGSGTYEQYF
TGCAGCGTTGAAGGGTCCGGCACCTACGAGCAGTACTTC
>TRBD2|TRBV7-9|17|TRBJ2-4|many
CASSPPAKDGRAGIQYF
TGTGCCAGCAGCCCCCCGGCTAAAGACGGGAGGGCCGGCATTCAGTACTTC
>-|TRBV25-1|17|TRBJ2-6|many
CASQSLTKISGANVLTF
TGTGCCAGCCAATCGCTCACCAAAATTTCTGGGGCCAACGTCCTGACTTTC
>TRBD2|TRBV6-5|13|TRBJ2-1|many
CASSQTSVTEQFF
TGTGCCAGCAGTCAGACTAGCGTTACTGAGCAGTTCTTC
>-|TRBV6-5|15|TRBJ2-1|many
CASSSAGIYQNEQFF
TGTGCCAGCAGTTCCGCGGGGATATATCAAAATGAGCAGTTCTTC
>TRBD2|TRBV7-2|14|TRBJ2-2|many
CASRRREQSGELFF
TGTGCCAGCAGGCGGCGGGAGCAGTCCGGGGAGCTGTTTTTT
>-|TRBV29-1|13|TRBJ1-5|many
CSVSGGWNQPQHF
TGCAGCGTCAGCGGGGGATGGAATCAGCCCCAGCATTTT
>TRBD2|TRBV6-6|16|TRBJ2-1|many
CASSYPTSGVGNEQFF
TGTGCCAGCAGCTACCCGACTAGCGGAGTAGGCAATGAGCAGTTCTTC
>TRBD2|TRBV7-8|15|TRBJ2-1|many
CASTITSGSNNEQFF
TGTGCCAGCACCATAACTAGCGGGAGTAACAATGAGCAGTTCTTC
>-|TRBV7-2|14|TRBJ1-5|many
CASSFPGLNQPQHF
TGTGCCAGCAGTTTCCCGGGGCTGAATCAGCCCCAGCATTTT
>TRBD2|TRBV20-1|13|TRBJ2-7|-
CSAAPGLQYEQYF
TGCAGTGCTGCGCCGGGACTACAATACGAGCAGTACTTC
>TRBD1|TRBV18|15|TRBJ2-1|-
CASSPGQGRLNEQFF
TGTGCCAGCTCACCGGGACAGGGGCGATTAAATGAGCAGTTCTTC
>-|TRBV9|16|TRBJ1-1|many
CASSVESASVNTEAFF
TGTGCCAGCAGCGTAGAATCAGCGTCGGTGAACACTGAAGCTTTCTTT
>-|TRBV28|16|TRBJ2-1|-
CASSLGGRGGGDEQFF
TGTGCCAGCAGTTTAGGGGGGAGGGGGGGGGGTGATGAGCAGTTCTTC
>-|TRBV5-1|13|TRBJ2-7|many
CASSLEVKGEQYF
TGCGCCAGCAGCTTGGAGGTGAAGGGGGAGCAGTACTTC
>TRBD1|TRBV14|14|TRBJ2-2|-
CASSLRGFTGELFF
TGTGCCAGCAGCCTCAGGGGGTTCACCGGGGAGCTGTTTTTT